These T cell receptor beta chains were read from a single sample in a study of cytomegalovirus exposure and HLA in healthy donors. Repertoires were generated with immunoSEQ multiplex PCR, while TCRdb's copy carries only in-frame clones and drops some. The sample has roughly 260,000 clones, approximately 90% seen once. The sequencing sample was made of PBMCs. These receptors were collected from a man younger than 35 in good health and CMV-seronegative. The CDR3 runs from the conserved cysteine through the conserved F or W. D genes are given only for firm matches. The size entry is marked missing in some rows and otherwise reads once, few, many or a size class.

d_call,clone_size,j_call,v_call,cdr3_aa,cdr3_nt
NA,NA,TRBJ1-5,TRBV7-2,CASSTGLRQPQHF,TGTGCCAGCAGCACAGGGTTACGGCAGCCCCAGCATTTT
NA,NA,TRBJ2-1,TRBV29-1,CSVTHGGEQFF,TGCAGCGTCACCCATGGGGGGGAGCAGTTCTTC
NA,once,TRBJ1-1,TRBV5-4,CASSLGSGKTEAFF,TGTGCCAGCAGCTTGGGCAGCGGTAAGACTGAAGCTTTCTTT
NA,NA,TRBJ1-2,TRBV19,CASQYYSGGRYGYTF,TGTGCCAGCCAGTATTATAGCGGGGGCCGGTATGGCTACACCTTC
NA,NA,TRBJ2-7,TRBV5-1,CASSLSPTRGYYEQYF,TGCGCCAGCAGCTTATCCCCGACACGGGGATACTACGAGCAGTACTTC
NA,once,TRBJ1-2,TRBV4-3,CASSQVGGARGGYTF,TGCGCCAGCAGCCAAGTAGGAGGAGCCAGGGGAGGGTACACCTTC
TRBD2,NA,TRBJ2-7,TRBV10-3,CAISELWREAYEQYF,TGTGCCATCAGTGAGTTGTGGCGGGAGGCCTACGAGCAGTACTTC
NA,many,TRBJ2-3,TRBV6-1,CASSEVGDTITQYF,TGTGCCAGCAGTGAAGTTGGGGACACCATAACGCAGTATTTT
TRBD1,NA,TRBJ2-7,TRBV7-2,CASSLGRQGTREQYF,TGTGCCAGCAGCTTGGGGAGACAGGGAACACGAGAGCAGTACTTC
NA,NA,TRBJ2-6,TRBV9,CASSLGAGRFSGANVLTF,TGTGCCAGCAGCCTAGGCGCAGGAAGGTTTAGTGGGGCCAACGTCCTGACTTTC
TRBD1,NA,TRBJ1-5,TRBV4-2,CASSHLGQGMNNQPQHF,TGTGCCAGCAGCCATCTCGGACAGGGGATGAACAATCAGCCCCAGCATTTT
NA,NA,TRBJ1-1,TRBV2,CASSEGRSMNTEAFF,TGTGCCAGCAGTGAAGGCCGTAGCATGAACACTGAAGCTTTCTTT
NA,NA,TRBJ2-1,TRBV5-1,CASSYGLAGWSYNEQFF,TGCGCCAGCAGTTACGGATTGGCAGGGTGGTCCTACAATGAGCAGTTCTTC
TRBD2,NA,TRBJ2-4,TRBV2,CASSGGGRMGDIQYF,TGTGCCAGCAGTGGGGGAGGGAGAATGGGTGACATTCAGTACTTC
NA,NA,TRBJ1-5,TRBV25-1,CASSQTGVNQPQHF,TGTGCCAGCAGTCAGACAGGCGTCAATCAGCCCCAGCATTTT
TRBD1,NA,TRBJ2-2,TRBV12-5,CASGFSIPGGYTGELFF,TGTGCTAGTGGTTTCTCCATTCCAGGGGGCTACACCGGGGAGCTGTTTTTT
TRBD1,NA,TRBJ2-2,TRBV5-1,CASYPGGQGGFGELFF,TGCGCCAGTTACCCCGGAGGACAGGGTGGATTCGGGGAGCTGTTTTTT
NA,NA,TRBJ2-1,TRBV9,CASSVAGAGANEQFF,TGTGCCAGCAGCGTAGCCGGCGCGGGGGCGAATGAGCAGTTCTTC
TRBD2,NA,TRBJ2-2,TRBV6-5,CASSITSGSAGELFF,TGTGCCAGCAGCATTACTAGCGGGAGTGCCGGGGAGCTGTTTTTT
NA,NA,TRBJ1-1,TRBV6-5,CASTSRGTEAFF,TGTGCCAGCACCTCTCGGGGTACTGAAGCTTTCTTT
NA,NA,TRBJ1-1,TRBV6-6,CASSYSTGTEAFF,TGTGCCAGCAGTTACTCGACGGGAACTGAAGCTTTCTTT
TRBD2,NA,TRBJ2-3,TRBV27,CASSSRPPPSGSRDTQYF,TGTGCCAGCAGTTCCCGTCCTCCCCCTAGCGGGAGTAGGGATACGCAGTATTTT
TRBD1,NA,TRBJ1-2,TRBV5-1,CASSWGDRDYGYTF,TGCGCCAGCAGCTGGGGGGACAGGGACTATGGCTACACCTTC
NA,NA,TRBJ1-2,TRBV6-5,CASSARDSLGYTF,TGTGCCAGCAGTGCCCGGGACTCGCTCGGCTACACCTTC
TRBD1,NA,TRBJ2-3,TRBV6-5,CASSGGQGASTQYF,TGTGCCAGCAGTGGGGGACAGGGCGCGAGTACGCAGTATTTT
TRBD2,NA,TRBJ2-2,TRBV4-3,CASSVGLAHTGELFF,TGCGCCAGCAGCGTCGGACTAGCGCACACCGGGGAGCTGTTTTTT
NA,NA,TRBJ2-3,TRBV1,CTSSLTARDADTQYF,TGCACCAGCAGCTTAACGGCCAGGGATGCAGATACGCAGTATTTT